Following are 15 T cell receptor beta chains from one sample sequenced in a study of T cells in Graves' hyperthyroidism and ophthalmopathy (dated by TCRdb to the late 2010s). Receptor libraries were prepared by multiplex PCR. The run used an Illumina HiSeq 2000. The TCR beta CDR3 regions were amplified from the RNA transcripts. The TCR CDR3 was subjected to a first round of RT-PCR using the HTBI primer set and the Qiagen OneStep RT-PCR kit. Using fastp at Q25 and MiXCR, TCRdb reprocessed the public reads and kept productive beta chains. CDR3 protein sequences are deduplicated, and each keeps its most common genes and DNA. This sample is represented by about 400,000 distinct CDR3 sequences; around a sixth of them were singletons. Jointly, the top ten make up 25% to 35% of the sample. The specimen sequenced was blood. These TCRs come from a woman aged 18 to 35 with Graves' hyperthyroidism that later progressed to Graves' ophthalmopathy.

The table lists this clonotype with many counts. The rearrangement uses TRBV20-1 and TRBJ1-6, with a tentative D call TRBD1 (6 bases). Germline CDR1 DFQATT, CDR2 SNEGSKA (reference sequence). CDR3 length: 16 amino acids. V dropped 0 bases and J dropped 4 bases, with 13 bases sitting between them. The CDR3 here is CSARDERGIYNSPLHF. The CDR3 DNA sequence: TGCAGTGCTAGAGACGAAAGGGGGATATATAATTCACCCCTCCACTTT.

On this clonotype: This may stem from a read error, because a much larger clone lies one nucleotide away. This chain uses TRBV2 with TRBJ2-6, with 8 positions matching TRBD2. The germline gives CDR1 SNHLY, CDR2 FYNNEI. The CDR3 spans 18 residues. V gave up 5 bases and J gave up 0 bases; unmatched junction bases: 9. CDR3 DNA sequence: TGTGCCAGCAGTACGACTGGCGGGGGGAGCTCTGGGGCCAACGTCCTGACTTTC. This encodes CASSTTGGGSSGANVLTF.

V is TRBV27 and J is TRBJ2-7, with a weak D call TRBD2 (7 bases). From germline, CDR1 is MNHEY and CDR2 SMNVEV (reference sequence). The CDR3 is 13 amino acids. Between the trimmed V and J ends, which lost 7 bases and 4 bases, there was a span of 14 bases. DNA of the CDR3: TGTGCCAGCAATCCCCGGGGGGCTTACGAGCAGTACTTC. Protein sequence: CASNPRGAYEQYF.

The chain joins TRBV10-2 to TRBJ1-6, with D tentatively TRBD1 (6 bases). Germline CDR1 reads WSHSY; CDR2 reads SAAADI. There are 14 residues in the CDR3. Trimming left V 2 bases short and J 10 bases short, with 12 bases between. CDR3 DNA: TGCGCCAGCAGTGAGATCGGGGGCCGATCACCCCTCCACTTT. This translates into CASSEIGGRSPLHF.

This clonotype was picked up a small number of times. The V and J genes are TRBV7-3 and TRBJ2-2; 7 bases are a match to TRBD1. The length of the CDR3 is 15 residues. V trimming: 5 bases; J trimming: 8 bases; junction bases outside the gene matches: 11. Germline V CDR1 and CDR2: SGHTA, FQGTGA. CDR3 sequence: CASSPEGQARGELFF. The CDR3 DNA reads as TGTGCCAGCAGCCCTGAAGGACAGGCTAGGGGGGAGCTGTTTTTT.

In this sample, this clonotype turned up many times. V gene TRBV20-1 combines with J gene TRBJ2-7; 10 bases are shared with TRBD1. There are 15 residues in the CDR3. Germline CDR1 reads DFQATT; CDR2 reads SNEGSKA (reference sequence). V shed 8 bases and J 1 base; nucleotides not matched to a gene: 11. DNA of the CDR3: TGCAGTACCAACCGGGACAGGGGCAGGTCCTACGAGCAGTACTTC. As protein: CSTNRDRGRSYEQYF.

The rearrangement uses TRBV28 and TRBJ1-2, with 7 positions matching TRBD1. V shed 6 bases, J shed 6 bases, and the junction held 7 bases outside the gene matches. The CDR3 loop spans 13 amino acids. CDR1 is MDHEN and CDR2 is SYDVKM in the germline V gene. CDR3 bases: TGTGCCAGCAGGGCACCACAGGGGCATGGCTACACCTTC. This sequence encodes CASRAPQGHGYTF.

Ten or more counts support this clonotype. The chain recombines TRBV28 with TRBJ2-2; no clear D. The germline V and J ends were trimmed by 4 bases and 3 bases, with 18 bases remaining between them. The germline V gene has CDR1 MDHEN and CDR2 SYDVKM. The CDR3 is 17 amino acids. CDR3 bases: TGTGCCAGCAGTTCCCCTCGGAGACACGATTACACCGGGGAGCTGTTTTTT. The encoded protein is CASSSPRRHDYTGELFF.

To note about this clonotype: Since a much larger clone is just one base distant, this may be a read error. The CDR3 bases are TGTACCAGCAGCCAAGTTTCGGGGGCCCGGGGAGCTTTCTTT. Its protein is CTSSQVSGARGAFF. This rearrangement joins TRBV3-1 to TRBJ2-2; D perhaps matches TRBD1 (6 bases). With the DNA end fitting TRBJ1-1 better, the J assignment may be wrong. The CDR3 is 14 amino acids. The germline V gene encodes CDR1 LGHDT and CDR2 YNNKEL (reference sequence).

This clonotype has at least ten counts. J is TRBJ2-3 and V is TRBV18, with D hard to call. The CDR3 loop spans 16 amino acids. Germline V gene lookup returns CDR1 KGHSH and CDR2 LQKENI. Trimming pared 1 base from V and 0 bases from J, leaving 11 bases between. CDR3 amino acids: CASSPQGTTSTDTQYF. The CDR3 nucleotides are TGTGCCAGCTCACCACAGGGTACAACTAGCACAGATACGCAGTATTTT.

With regard to this clonotype: Compared with germline, one end of the junction differs, possibly owing to a read error. V gene TRBV9 combines with J gene TRBJ2-1; weak D call: TRBD2 (6 bases). This CDR3 region has 15 residues. In germline, CDR1 is SGDLS, CDR2 YYNGEE. The CDR3 DNA reads TGTGCCAGCAGCGAGTACTCGGGAGTAGGGAATGACCAGTTCTTC. This translates into CASSEYSGVGNDQFF.

V gene TRBV5-6 combines with J gene TRBJ2-5, with D hard to call. Germline CDR1 reads SGHDT; CDR2 reads YYEEEE. The CDR3 length is 15 residues. Trimming removed 6 bases at V and 1 base at J, with 16 bases between. CDR3 residues: CASTPYQTIQETQYF. The CDR3 DNA reads TGTGCCAGCACCCCCTACCAGACCATCCAAGAGACCCAGTACTTC.

This clonotype was picked up a small number of times. The gene calls are TRBV5-1 and TRBJ1-2, with D possibly TRBD1 on 6 matching bases. This CDR3 has 15 residues. Per germline, CDR1 SGHRS and CDR2 YFSETQ. V dropped 4 bases and J dropped 1 base, with 14 bases sitting between them. The CDR3 bases are TGCGCCAGCAGCGCCGATGAGGGGGGTAACTATGGCTACACCTTC. Translating gives CASSADEGGNYGYTF.

This clonotype was observed a handful of times. CDR3 protein: CASSQRGAYNEQFF. The DNA of the CDR3 is TGCGCCAGCAGCCAGAGGGGGGCCTACAATGAGCAGTTCTTC. The genes are TRBV4-1 and TRBJ2-1; D might be TRBD1 or TRBD2, each matching 6 bases. Germline lookup yields CDR1 MGHRA and CDR2 YSYEKL. The V and J ends lost 3 bases and 2 bases respectively, with 8 bases between them. CDR3 size: 14 residues.

This rearrangement joins TRBV27 to TRBJ2-7; a possible D gene is TRBD2 (6 bases). Germline CDR1 and CDR2: MNHEY and SMNVEV (reference sequence). Trimming cost V 7 bases and J 2 bases, with 12 bases left between them. This CDR3 is built from 13 residues. CDR3 amino acids: CASNLGGAYEQYF. The CDR3 region has the DNA TGTGCCAGCAATTTGGGGGGAGCCTACGAGCAGTACTTC.